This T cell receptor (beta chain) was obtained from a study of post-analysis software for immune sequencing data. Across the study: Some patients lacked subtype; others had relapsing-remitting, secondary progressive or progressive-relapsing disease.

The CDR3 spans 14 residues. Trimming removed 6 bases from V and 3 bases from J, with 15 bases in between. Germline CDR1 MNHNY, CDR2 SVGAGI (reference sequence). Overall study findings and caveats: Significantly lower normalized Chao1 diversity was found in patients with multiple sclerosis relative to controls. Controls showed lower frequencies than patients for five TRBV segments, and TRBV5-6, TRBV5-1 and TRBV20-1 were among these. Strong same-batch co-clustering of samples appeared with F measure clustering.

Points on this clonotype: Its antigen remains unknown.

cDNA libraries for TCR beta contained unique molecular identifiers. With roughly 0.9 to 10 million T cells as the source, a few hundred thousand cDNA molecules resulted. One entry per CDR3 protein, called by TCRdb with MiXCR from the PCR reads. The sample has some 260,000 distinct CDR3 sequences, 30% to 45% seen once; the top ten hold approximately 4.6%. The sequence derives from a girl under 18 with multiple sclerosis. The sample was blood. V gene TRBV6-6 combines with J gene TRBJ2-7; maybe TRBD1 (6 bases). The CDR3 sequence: CASSPGQSRYEQYF. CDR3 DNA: TGTGCCAGCAGCCCTGGACAGAGTCGCTACGAGCAGTACTTC.